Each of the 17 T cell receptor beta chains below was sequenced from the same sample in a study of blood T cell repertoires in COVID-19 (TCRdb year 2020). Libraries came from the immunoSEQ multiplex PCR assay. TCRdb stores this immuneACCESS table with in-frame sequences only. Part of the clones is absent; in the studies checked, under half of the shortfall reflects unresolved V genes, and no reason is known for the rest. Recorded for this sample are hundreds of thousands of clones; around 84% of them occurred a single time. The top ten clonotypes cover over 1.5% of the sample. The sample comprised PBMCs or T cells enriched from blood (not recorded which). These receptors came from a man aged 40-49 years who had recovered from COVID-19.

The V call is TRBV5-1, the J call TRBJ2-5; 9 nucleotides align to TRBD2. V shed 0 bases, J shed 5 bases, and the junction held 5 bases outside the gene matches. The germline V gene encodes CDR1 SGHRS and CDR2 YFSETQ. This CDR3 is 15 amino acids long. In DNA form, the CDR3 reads TGCGCCAGCAGCTTGGAGGGTAGCGGGAGTGAGACCCAGTACTTC. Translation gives CASSLEGSGSETQYF.

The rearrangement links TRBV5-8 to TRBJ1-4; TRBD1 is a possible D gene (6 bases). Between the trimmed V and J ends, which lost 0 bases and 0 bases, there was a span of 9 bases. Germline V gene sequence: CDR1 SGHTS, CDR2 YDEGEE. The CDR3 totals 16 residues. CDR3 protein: CASSLEYRATNEKLFF. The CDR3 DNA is TGTGCCAGCAGCTTGGAGTACAGGGCAACTAATGAAAAACTGTTTTTT.

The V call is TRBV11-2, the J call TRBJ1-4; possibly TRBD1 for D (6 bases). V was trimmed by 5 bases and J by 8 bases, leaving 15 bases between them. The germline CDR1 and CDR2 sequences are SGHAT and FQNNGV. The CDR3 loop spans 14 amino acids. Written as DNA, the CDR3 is TGTGCCAGCAGCATAAACAGGGTTGGGGAAAAACTGTTTTTT. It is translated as CASSINRVGEKLFF.

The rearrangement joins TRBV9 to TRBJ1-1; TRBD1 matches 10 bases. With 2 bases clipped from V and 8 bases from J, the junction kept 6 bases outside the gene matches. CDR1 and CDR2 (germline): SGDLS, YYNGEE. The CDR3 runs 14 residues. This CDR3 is CASSVGQGVSEAFF. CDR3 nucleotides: TGTGCCAGCAGCGTCGGACAGGGGGTCTCGGAAGCTTTCTTT.

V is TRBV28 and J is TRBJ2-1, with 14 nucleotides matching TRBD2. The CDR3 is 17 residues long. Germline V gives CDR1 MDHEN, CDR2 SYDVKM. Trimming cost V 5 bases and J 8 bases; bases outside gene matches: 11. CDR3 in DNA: TGTGCCAGCAGTCGCAGATTGGGACTAGCGGGAGTCGATGAGCAGTTCTTC. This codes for CASSRRLGLAGVDEQFF. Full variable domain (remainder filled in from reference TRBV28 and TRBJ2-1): DVKVTQSSRYLVKRTGEKVFLECVQDMDHENMFWYRQDPGLGLRLIYFSYDVKMKEKGDIPEGYSVSREKKERFSLILESASTNQTSMYLCASSRRLGLAGVDEQFFGPGTRLTVL.

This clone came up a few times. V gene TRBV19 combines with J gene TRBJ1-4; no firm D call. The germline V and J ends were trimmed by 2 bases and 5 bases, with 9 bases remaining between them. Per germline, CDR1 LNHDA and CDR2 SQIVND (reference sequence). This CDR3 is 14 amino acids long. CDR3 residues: CASSINPRNEKLFF. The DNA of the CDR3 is TGTGCCAGTAGTATAAATCCTCGGAATGAAAAACTGTTTTTT.

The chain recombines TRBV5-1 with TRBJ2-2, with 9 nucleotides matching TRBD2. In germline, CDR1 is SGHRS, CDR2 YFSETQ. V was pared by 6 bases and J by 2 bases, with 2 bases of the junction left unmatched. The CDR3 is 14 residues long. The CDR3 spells CASKREVNTGELFF. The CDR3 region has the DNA TGCGCCAGCAAGCGGGAGGTCAACACCGGGGAGCTGTTTTTT.

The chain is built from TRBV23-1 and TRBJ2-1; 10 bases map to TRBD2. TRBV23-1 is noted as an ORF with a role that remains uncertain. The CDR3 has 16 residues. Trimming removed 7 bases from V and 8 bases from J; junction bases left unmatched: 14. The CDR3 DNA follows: TGCGCCAGCACCAGAAAATGGGCTAGCGGGAGTGATGAGCAGTTCTTC. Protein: CASTRKWASGSDEQFF.

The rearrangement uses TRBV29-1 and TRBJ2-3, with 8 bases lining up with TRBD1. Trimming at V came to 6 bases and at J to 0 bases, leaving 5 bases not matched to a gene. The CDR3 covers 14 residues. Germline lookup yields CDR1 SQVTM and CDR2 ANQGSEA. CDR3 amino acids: CSVATGGSTDTQYF. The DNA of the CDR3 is TGCAGCGTCGCCACAGGGGGGAGCACAGATACGCAGTATTTT.

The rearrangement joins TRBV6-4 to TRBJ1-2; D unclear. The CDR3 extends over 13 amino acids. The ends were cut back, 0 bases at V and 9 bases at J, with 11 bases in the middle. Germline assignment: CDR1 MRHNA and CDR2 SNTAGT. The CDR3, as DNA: TGTGCCAGCAGTGACTCCGTGGGAGGTCGCTACACCTTC. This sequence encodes CASSDSVGGRYTF.

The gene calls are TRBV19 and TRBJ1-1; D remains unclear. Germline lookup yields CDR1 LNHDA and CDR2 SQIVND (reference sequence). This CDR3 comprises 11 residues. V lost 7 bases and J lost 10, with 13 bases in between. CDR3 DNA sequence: TGTGCCAGTATGGCAGGTCTTCGAGCTTTCTTT. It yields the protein CASMAGLRAFF. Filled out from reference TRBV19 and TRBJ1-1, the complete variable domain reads DGGITQSPKYLFRKEGQNVTLSCEQNLNHDAMYWYRQDPGQGLRLIYYSQIVNDFQKGDIAEGYSVSREKKESFPLTVTSAQKNPTAFYLCASMAGLRAFFGQGTRLTVV.

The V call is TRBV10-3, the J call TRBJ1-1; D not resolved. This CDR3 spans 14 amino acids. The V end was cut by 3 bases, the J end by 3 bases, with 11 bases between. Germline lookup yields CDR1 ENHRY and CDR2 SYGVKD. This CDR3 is CAISDLESDTEAFF. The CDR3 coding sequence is TGTGCCATCAGTGATCTCGAGTCGGACACTGAAGCTTTCTTT.

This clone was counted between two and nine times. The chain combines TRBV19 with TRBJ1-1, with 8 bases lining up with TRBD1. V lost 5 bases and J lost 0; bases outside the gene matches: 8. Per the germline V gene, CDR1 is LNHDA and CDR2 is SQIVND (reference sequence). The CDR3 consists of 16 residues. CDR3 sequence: CASSPAQGVMNTEAFF. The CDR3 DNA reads TGTGCCAGTAGTCCCGCACAGGGGGTCATGAACACTGAAGCTTTCTTT.

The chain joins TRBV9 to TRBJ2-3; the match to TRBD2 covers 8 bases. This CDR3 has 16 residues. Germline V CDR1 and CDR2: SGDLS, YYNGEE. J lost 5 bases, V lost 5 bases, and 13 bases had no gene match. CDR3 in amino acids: CASSRRGGLDVDTQYF. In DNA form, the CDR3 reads TGTGCCAGCAGTCGTAGGGGGGGACTAGACGTAGATACGCAGTATTTT.

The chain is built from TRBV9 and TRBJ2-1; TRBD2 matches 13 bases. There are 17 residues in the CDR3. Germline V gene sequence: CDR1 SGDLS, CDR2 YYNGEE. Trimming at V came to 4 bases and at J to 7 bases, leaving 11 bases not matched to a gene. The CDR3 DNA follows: TGTGCCAGCAGCACTCGGACTAGCGGGAGTGACGTGAATGAGCAGTTCTTC. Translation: CASSTRTSGSDVNEQFF.

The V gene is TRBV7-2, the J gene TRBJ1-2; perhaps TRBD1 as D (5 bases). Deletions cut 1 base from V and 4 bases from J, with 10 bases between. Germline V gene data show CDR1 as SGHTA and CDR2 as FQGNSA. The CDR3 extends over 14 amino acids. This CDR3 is CASSLEDRAYGYTF. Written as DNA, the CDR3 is TGTGCCAGCAGCTTAGAAGACAGAGCCTATGGCTACACCTTC. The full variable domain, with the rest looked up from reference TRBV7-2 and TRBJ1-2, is GAGVSQSPSNKVTEKGKDVELRCDPISGHTALYWYRQSLGQGLEFLIYFQGNSAPDKSGLPSDRFSAERTGGSVSTLTIQRTQQEDSAVYLCASSLEDRAYGYTFGSGTRLTVV.

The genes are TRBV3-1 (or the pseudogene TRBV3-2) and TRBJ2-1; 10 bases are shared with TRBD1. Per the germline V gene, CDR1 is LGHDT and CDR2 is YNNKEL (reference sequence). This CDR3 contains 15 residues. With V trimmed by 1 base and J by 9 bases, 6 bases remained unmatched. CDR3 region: CASSQAGTGVGEQFF. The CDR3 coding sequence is TGTGCCAGCAGCCAAGCCGGGACAGGGGTGGGTGAGCAGTTCTTC.